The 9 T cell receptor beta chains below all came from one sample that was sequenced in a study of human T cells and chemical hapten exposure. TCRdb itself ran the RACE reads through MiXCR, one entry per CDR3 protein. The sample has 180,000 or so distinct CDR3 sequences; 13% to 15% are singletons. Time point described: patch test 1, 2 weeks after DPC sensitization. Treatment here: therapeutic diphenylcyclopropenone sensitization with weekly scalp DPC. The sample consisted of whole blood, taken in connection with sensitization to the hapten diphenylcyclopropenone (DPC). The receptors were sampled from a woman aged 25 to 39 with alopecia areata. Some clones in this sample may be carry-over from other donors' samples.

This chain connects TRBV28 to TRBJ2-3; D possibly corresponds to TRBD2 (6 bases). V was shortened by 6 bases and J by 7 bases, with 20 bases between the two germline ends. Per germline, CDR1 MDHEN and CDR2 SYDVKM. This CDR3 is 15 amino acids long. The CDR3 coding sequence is TGTGCCAGCAGCCTACCGGCGCGCGGGGTAAATACGCAGTATTTT. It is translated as CASSLPARGVNTQYF.

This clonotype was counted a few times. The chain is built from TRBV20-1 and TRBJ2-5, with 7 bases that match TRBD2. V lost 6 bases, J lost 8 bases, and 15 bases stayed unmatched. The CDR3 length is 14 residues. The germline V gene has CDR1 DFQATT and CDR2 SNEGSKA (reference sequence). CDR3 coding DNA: TGCAGTGCCCTTCGACTAGCCCTAAAAGGCACCCAGTACTTC. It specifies CSALRLALKGTQYF.

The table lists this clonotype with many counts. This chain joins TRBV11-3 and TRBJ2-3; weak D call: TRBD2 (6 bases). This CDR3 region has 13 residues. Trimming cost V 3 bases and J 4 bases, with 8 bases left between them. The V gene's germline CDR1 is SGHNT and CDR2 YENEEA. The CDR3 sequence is CASSFSSADTQYF. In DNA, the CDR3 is TGTGCCAGCAGCTTTTCTAGCGCAGATACGCAGTATTTT.

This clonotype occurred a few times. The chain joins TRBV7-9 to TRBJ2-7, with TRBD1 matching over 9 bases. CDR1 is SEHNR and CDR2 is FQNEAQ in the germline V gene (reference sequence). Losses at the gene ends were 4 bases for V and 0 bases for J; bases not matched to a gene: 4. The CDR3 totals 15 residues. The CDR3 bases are TGTGCCAGCAGCTCAAGGGGACAGGGCTCCTACGAGCAGTACTTC. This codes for CASSSRGQGSYEQYF.

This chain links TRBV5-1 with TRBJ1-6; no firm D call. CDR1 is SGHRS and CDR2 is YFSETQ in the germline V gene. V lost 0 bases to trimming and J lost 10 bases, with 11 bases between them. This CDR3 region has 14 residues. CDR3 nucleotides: TGCGCCAGCAGCTTGGCCGGGAATTACTCACCCCTCCACTTT. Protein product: CASSLAGNYSPLHF.

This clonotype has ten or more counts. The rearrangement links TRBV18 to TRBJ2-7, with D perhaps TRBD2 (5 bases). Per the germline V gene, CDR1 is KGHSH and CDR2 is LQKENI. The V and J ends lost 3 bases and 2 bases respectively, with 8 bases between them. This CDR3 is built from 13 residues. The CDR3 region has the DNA TGTGCCAGCTCACCGGGAGACACCTACGAGCAGTACTTC. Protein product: CASSPGDTYEQYF.

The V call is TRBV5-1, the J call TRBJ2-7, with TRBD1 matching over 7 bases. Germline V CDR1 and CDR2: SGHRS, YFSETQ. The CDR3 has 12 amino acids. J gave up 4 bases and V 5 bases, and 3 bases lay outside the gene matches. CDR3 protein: CASRRGRYEQYF. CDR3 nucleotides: TGCGCCAGCAGAAGGGGGCGATACGAGCAGTACTTC.

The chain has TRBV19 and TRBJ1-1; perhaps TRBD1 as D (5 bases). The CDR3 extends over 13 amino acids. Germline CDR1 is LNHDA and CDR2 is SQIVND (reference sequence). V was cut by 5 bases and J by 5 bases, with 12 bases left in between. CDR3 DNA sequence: TGTGCCAGTAGTCCGGGGCTGGAAACTGAAGCTTTCTTT. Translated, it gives CASSPGLETEAFF.

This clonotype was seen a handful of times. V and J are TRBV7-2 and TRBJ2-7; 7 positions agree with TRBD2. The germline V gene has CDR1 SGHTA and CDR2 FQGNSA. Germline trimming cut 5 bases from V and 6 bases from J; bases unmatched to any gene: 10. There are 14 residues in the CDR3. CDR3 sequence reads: CASSQQGTIGEQYF. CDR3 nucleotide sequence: TGTGCCAGCAGCCAGCAAGGGACTATTGGCGAGCAGTACTTC. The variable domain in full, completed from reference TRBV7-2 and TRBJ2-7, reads GAGVSQSPSNKVTEKGKDVELRCDPISGHTALYWYRQSLGQGLEFLIYFQGNSAPDKSGLPSDRFSAERTGGSVSTLTIQRTQQEDSAVYLCASSQQGTIGEQYFGPGTRLTVT.